A selection of T cell receptor beta chains follows, all from one sample in a study of beta chain features in type 1 diabetes. Method: immunoSEQ multiplex PCR; TCRdb's copy keeps in-frame clones and lacks some. The data contain about 340,000 clones, roughly 14% of them singletons. The sequencing input was naive CD4+ T cells from blood. The receptors stem from a woman aged 18 to 35 with type 1 diabetes. The CDR3 runs from the conserved cysteine through the conserved F or W. A D gene is named only where the DNA matches it firmly. Rows may omit the clone size; those that give it use once, few, many or a size class.

v_gene	j_gene	abundance	d_gene	CDR3aa	CDR3nt
TRBV30	TRBJ1-2	NA	NA	CAWSKATPWNYGYTF	TGTGCCTGGAGTAAAGCCACCCCTTGGAACTATGGCTACACCTTC
TRBV18	TRBJ2-3	NA	NA	CASSPGPNPDTQYF	TGTGCCAGCTCACCGGGCCCGAACCCAGATACGCAGTATTTT
TRBV15	TRBJ1-1	NA	NA	CATSRQDSLNTEAFF	TGTGCCACCAGCAGACAGGACAGCCTGAACACTGAAGCTTTCTTT
TRBV18	TRBJ2-1	NA	TRBD2	CASSGTSGTNEQFF	TGTGCCAGCTCGGGGACTAGCGGGACCAATGAGCAGTTCTTC
TRBV7-9	TRBJ1-3	few	NA	CASSRLGGGTGNTIYF	TGTGCCAGCAGCCGGCTGGGGGGAGGAACTGGAAACACCATATATTTT
TRBV5-1	TRBJ1-4	few	NA	CASAGSPATNEKLFF	TGCGCCAGCGCAGGTTCACCGGCAACTAATGAAAAACTGTTTTTT
TRBV30	TRBJ1-2	few	TRBD1	CAWGDRAPNYGYTF	TGTGCCTGGGGTGACAGGGCCCCTAACTATGGCTACACCTTC
TRBV18	TRBJ2-5	NA	TRBD2	CASSPFSAGEETQYF	TGTGCCAGCTCACCATTCTCGGCGGGAGAAGAGACCCAGTACTTC
TRBV2	TRBJ1-5	NA	NA	CASAVGHSNQPQHF	TGTGCCAGCGCGGTAGGACACAGCAATCAGCCCCAGCATTTT
TRBV7-2	TRBJ2-2	few	NA	CASSLGGGPTGELFF	TGTGCCAGCAGCTTAGGGGGAGGACCCACCGGGGAGCTGTTTTTT
TRBV9	TRBJ2-7	NA	NA	CASSGSGGEQYF	TGTGCCAGCAGTGGATCAGGTGGCGAGCAGTACTTC
TRBV5-1	TRBJ1-5	NA	NA	CASSLDGVSNQPQHF	TGCGCCAGCAGCTTGGACGGGGTTAGCAATCAGCCCCAGCATTTT
TRBV5-1	TRBJ2-3	few	TRBD2	CASSLEAGGTTDTQYF	TGCGCCAGCAGCTTGGAGGCGGGGGGTACCACAGATACGCAGTATTTT
TRBV4-3	TRBJ1-4	few	NA	CASSQDLAPKWGYEKLFF	TGCGCCAGCAGCCAAGATCTGGCCCCCAAGTGGGGCTATGAAAAACTGTTTTTT
TRBV4-2	TRBJ2-1	NA	TRBD2	CASSQDPSGRRNEQFF	TGTGCCAGCAGCCAAGATCCTAGCGGGAGGAGGAATGAGCAGTTCTTC
TRBV29-1	TRBJ2-2	few	NA	CSPRRLSTGELFF	TGCAGCCCCCGCAGGTTGTCCACCGGGGAGCTGTTTTTT
TRBV29-1	TRBJ2-7	many	TRBD2	CSARPTSGSYEQYF	TGCAGCGCACGACCGACTAGCGGTTCCTACGAGCAGTACTTC
TRBV28	TRBJ2-4	NA	TRBD1	CASSLSFRGLGTKNIQYF	TGTGCCAGCAGTTTGTCGTTTAGGGGGCTGGGGACCAAAAACATTCAGTACTTC
TRBV7-7	TRBJ2-5	few	TRBD2	CASSLVSGSLTETQYF	TGTGCCAGCAGCTTAGTCAGCGGGAGTTTGACGGAGACCCAGTACTTC
TRBV29-1	TRBJ1-1	NA	NA	CSVEEQLNTEAFF	TGCAGCGTTGAAGAACAGCTGAACACTGAAGCTTTCTTT
TRBV7-9	TRBJ2-1	NA	TRBD2	CASSRLAGVSNEQFF	TGTGCCAGCAGCCGTCTGGCGGGAGTGTCCAATGAGCAGTTCTTC
TRBV25-1	TRBJ2-1	few	NA	CASTFYNEQFF	TGTGCCAGCACTTTCTACAATGAGCAGTTCTTC
TRBV7-3	TRBJ2-6	NA	TRBD1	CASSPRGTGGAAGANVLTF	TGTGCCAGCAGCCCCCGAGGGACAGGGGGCGCAGCTGGGGCCAACGTCCTGACTTTC
TRBV5-1	TRBJ2-1	few	NA	CASSLEGEFGEQFF	TGCGCCAGCAGCTTGGAGGGAGAGTTTGGTGAGCAGTTCTTC
TRBV4-1	TRBJ2-3	few	TRBD2	CASSQRTSGTGDTQYF	TGCGCCAGCAGCCAACGGACTAGCGGGACGGGGGATACGCAGTATTTT
TRBV29-1	TRBJ1-1	NA	NA	CSVEGQANTEAFF	TGCAGCGTTGAGGGTCAGGCGAACACTGAAGCTTTCTTT
TRBV14	TRBJ1-2	few	NA	CASSRTDHYGYTF	TGTGCCAGCAGCCGGACAGACCACTATGGCTACACCTTC
TRBV4-1	TRBJ2-2	few	NA	CASSQEFGSGNTGELFF	TGCGCCAGCAGCCAAGAATTCGGTAGCGGGAACACCGGGGAGCTGTTTTTT
TRBV2	TRBJ1-1	once	NA	CASAKGQLNTEAFF	TGTGCCAGCGCTAAGGGACAACTGAACACTGAAGCTTTCTTT
TRBV30	TRBJ2-1	few	TRBD2	CAWSVPSGSRYNEQFF	TGTGCCTGGAGTGTTCCTAGCGGGAGCCGTTACAATGAGCAGTTCTTC
TRBV6-5	TRBJ2-6	few	NA	CASSPRTAGANVLTF	TGTGCCAGCAGTCCGCGGACAGCTGGGGCCAACGTCCTGACTTTC
TRBV27	TRBJ1-2	NA	TRBD1	CASRPTGERGYTF	TGTGCCAGCAGGCCGACAGGGGAAAGGGGCTACACCTTC
TRBV7-2	TRBJ2-5	NA	NA	CASSPERGETQYF	TGTGCCAGCAGCCCCGAGAGGGGGGAGACCCAGTACTTC
TRBV9	TRBJ2-7	few	TRBD1	CASSVGTVPYEQYF	TGTGCCAGCAGCGTCGGGACAGTCCCTTATGAGCAGTACTTC
TRBV30	TRBJ1-3	few	NA	CAWSRDSGNTIYF	TGTGCCTGGAGTCGGGACTCTGGAAACACCATATATTTT
TRBV9	TRBJ2-1	few	TRBD2	CASRLGLAGGSEQFF	TGTGCCAGCAGATTGGGACTAGCGGGGGGATCGGAGCAGTTCTTC
TRBV19	TRBJ2-1	NA	NA	CASGRRLAGINEQFF	TGTGCCAGTGGGAGGCGACTGGCGGGAATCAATGAGCAGTTCTTC
TRBV18	TRBJ1-1	few	NA	CASSPFEEWSTLNTEAFF	TGTGCCAGCTCACCATTCGAGGAATGGAGTACCTTGAACACTGAAGCTTTCTTT
TRBV19	TRBJ1-5	NA	TRBD1	CASSGPGQLLYSNQPQHF	TGTGCCAGTAGTGGCCCGGGACAGCTTCTTTATAGCAATCAGCCCCAGCATTTT
TRBV4-3	TRBJ1-1	few	TRBD1	CASSQERGRNTEAFF	TGCGCCAGCAGCCAAGAGAGGGGGCGGAACACTGAAGCTTTCTTT
TRBV28	TRBJ1-4	NA	NA	CASSLQTTNEKLFF	TGTGCCAGCAGTTTACAGACAACTAATGAAAAACTGTTTTTT
TRBV7-9	TRBJ2-7	few	NA	CASSTWDFSYEQYF	TGTGCCAGCAGCACTTGGGACTTCTCCTACGAGCAGTACTTC
TRBV18	TRBJ2-1	NA	NA	CASSPANNEQFF	TGTGCCAGCTCACCGGCAAACAATGAGCAGTTCTTC
TRBV28	TRBJ2-7	NA	TRBD1	CASGDRGVYEQYF	TGTGCCAGCGGGGACAGGGGAGTCTACGAGCAGTACTTC
TRBV19	TRBJ1-5	NA	NA	CASSTQRNQPQHF	TGTGCCAGTAGTACCCAGCGAAATCAGCCCCAGCATTTT
TRBV18	TRBJ2-1	NA	NA	CASSPGGGQADNEQFF	TGTGCCAGCTCACCAGGCGGGGGACAGGCTGACAATGAGCAGTTCTTC
TRBV7-9	TRBJ1-2	NA	NA	CASSLEGYGYTF	TGTGCCAGCAGCTTGGAGGGCTATGGCTACACCTTC
TRBV14	TRBJ1-2	NA	NA	CASSQEVVRDHGYTF	TGTGCCAGCAGCCAAGAAGTTGTCAGGGATCATGGCTACACCTTC
TRBV2	TRBJ1-4	few	NA	CASSATEKLFF	TGTGCCAGCAGTGCTACTGAAAAACTGTTTTTT